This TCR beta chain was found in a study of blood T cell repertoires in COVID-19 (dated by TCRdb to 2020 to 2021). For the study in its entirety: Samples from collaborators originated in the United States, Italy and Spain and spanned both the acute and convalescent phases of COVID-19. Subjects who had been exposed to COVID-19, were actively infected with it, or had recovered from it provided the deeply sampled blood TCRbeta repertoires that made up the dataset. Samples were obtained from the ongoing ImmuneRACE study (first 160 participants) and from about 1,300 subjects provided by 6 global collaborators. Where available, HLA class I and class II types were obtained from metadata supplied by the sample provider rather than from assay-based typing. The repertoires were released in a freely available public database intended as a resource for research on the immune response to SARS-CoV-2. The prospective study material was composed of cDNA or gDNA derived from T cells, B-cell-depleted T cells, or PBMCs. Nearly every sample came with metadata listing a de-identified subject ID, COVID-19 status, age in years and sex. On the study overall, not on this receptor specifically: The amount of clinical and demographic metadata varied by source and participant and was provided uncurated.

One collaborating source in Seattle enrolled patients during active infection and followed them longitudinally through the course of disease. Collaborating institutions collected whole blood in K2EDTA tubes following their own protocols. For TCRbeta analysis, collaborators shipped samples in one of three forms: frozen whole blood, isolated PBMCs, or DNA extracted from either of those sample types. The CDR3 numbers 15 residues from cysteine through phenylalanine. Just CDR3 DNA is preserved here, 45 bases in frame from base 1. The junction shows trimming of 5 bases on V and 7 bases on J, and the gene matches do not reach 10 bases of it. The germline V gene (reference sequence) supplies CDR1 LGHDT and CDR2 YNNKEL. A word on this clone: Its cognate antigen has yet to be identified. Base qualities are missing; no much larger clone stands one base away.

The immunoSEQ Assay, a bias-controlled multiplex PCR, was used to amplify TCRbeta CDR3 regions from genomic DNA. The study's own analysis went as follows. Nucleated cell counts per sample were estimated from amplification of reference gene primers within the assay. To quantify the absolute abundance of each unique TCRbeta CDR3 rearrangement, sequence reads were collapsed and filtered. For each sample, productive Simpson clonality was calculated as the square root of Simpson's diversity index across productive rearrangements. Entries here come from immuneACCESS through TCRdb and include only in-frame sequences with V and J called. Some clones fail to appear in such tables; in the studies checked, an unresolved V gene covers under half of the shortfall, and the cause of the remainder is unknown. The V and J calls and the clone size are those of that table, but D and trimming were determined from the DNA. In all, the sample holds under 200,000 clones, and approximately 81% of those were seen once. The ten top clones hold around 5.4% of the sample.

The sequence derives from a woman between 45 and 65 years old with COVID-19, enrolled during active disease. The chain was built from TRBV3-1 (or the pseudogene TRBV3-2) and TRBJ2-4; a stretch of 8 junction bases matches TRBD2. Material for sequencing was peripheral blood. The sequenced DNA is TGTGCCAGCAGCTCCCGGGGGGGGAGTTTTAACATTCAGTACTTC. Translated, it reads CASSSRGGSFNIQYF.